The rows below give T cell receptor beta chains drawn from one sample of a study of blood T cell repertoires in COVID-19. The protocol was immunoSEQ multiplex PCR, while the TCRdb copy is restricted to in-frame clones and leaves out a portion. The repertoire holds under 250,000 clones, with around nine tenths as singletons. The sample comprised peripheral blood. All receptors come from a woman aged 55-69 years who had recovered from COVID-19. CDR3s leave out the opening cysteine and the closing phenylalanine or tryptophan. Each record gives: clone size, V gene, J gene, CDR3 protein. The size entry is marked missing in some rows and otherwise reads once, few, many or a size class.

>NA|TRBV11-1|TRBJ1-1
ASSRTGTLNTEAF
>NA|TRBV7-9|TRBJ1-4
ASGGRTTNEKLF
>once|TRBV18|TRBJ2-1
ASSATSGGEQF
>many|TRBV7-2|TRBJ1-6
ASSPQNSPLH
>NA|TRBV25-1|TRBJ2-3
ASSPRGVSTDTQY
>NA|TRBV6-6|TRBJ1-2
ASSLADFYGYT
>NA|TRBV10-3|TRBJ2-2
AISLGGGRITGELF
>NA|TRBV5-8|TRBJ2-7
ASSPDRDYEQY
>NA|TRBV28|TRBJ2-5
ASSVSSSQETQY
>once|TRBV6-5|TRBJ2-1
ASSQQGRLGNEQF
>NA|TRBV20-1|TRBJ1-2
SGGDLGYT
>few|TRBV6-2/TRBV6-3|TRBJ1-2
ASSYSPGAGGYT
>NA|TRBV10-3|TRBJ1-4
AIREDTGGNEKLF
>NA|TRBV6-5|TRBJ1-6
ASSQTRAGSPLH
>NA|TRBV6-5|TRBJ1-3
ASTTRDRGTIY
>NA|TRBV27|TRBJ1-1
ASNFHPSGIAEAF
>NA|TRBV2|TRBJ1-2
ASAKTPREEGYT
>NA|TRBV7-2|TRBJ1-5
ASSLGQKSQPQH
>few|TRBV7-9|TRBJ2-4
ASSLTGRGNIQY
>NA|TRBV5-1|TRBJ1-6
AKRGDTSSPLH
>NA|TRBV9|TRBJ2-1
ASSVDDRGANNEQF
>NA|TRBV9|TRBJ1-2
ASSEATATYGYT
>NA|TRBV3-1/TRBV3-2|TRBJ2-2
ASSWGQGTGELF
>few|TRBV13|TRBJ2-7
ASSPLRSSEQY
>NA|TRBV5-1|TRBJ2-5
ASSFSQGKETQY
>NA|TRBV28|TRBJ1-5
ASSTHHRAQNQPQH
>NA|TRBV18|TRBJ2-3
ASSPLLAYDPDTQY
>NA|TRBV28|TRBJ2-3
ASREGTSTDTQY
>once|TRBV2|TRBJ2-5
ASSIGGPGETQY
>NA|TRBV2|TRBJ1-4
ASSGQGANEKLF
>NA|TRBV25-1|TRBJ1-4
ASSDGGTGEWELF
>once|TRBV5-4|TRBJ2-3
ASSLAYYTDTQY
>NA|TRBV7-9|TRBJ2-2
ASSFAIAGGTGELF
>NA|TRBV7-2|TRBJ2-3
ASSLEAGGLDTQY
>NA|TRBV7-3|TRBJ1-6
ASSLTEGSPLH
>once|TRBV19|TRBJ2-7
ASTLGGDTYEQY
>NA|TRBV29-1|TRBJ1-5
SVKDRGGNQPQH
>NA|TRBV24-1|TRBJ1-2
ATSDPRQGVGGYT
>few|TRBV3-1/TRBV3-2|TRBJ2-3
ASSQGVGSGSTDTQY
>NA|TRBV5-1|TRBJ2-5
ASSTGLGGKTQY
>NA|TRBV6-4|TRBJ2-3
ASSDSGGATDTQY
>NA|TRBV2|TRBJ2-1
ASSESPASGAENEQF
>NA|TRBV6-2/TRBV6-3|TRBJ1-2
ASSYLVRGSGYT
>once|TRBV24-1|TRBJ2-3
ATSDFGEIGQY
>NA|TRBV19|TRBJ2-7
ASRSGSAGFYEQY
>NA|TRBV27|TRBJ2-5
ASSSGLAGVIQETQY
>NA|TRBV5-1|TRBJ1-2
ASSLTSVNYGYT
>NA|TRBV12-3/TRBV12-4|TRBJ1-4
ASSLRGGEKLF
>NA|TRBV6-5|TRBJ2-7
ASSSQGYEQY
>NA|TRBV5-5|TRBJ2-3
ASSLVFPGMGDTQY
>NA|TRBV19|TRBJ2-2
ASKSGEYTGELF
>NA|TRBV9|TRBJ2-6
ASSPGLAGTLSSGANVLT
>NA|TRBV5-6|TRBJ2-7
ASSLGGTLAEQY